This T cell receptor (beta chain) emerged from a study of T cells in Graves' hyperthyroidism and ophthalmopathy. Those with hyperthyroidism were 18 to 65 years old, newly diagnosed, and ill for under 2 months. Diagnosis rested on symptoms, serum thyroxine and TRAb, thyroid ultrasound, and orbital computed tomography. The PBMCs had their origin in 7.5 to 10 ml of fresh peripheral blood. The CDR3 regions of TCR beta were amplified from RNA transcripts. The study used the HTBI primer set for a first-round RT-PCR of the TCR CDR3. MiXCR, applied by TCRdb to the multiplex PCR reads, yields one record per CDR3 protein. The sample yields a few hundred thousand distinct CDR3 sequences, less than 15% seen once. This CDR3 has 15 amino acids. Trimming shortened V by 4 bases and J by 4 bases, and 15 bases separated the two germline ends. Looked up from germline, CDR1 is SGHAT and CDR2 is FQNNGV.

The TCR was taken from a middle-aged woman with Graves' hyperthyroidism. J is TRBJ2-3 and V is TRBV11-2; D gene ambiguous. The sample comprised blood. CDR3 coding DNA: TGTGCCAGCAGCTCCAACTCCAACCCCCCAGATACGCAGTATTTT. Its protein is CASSSNSNPPDTQYF.